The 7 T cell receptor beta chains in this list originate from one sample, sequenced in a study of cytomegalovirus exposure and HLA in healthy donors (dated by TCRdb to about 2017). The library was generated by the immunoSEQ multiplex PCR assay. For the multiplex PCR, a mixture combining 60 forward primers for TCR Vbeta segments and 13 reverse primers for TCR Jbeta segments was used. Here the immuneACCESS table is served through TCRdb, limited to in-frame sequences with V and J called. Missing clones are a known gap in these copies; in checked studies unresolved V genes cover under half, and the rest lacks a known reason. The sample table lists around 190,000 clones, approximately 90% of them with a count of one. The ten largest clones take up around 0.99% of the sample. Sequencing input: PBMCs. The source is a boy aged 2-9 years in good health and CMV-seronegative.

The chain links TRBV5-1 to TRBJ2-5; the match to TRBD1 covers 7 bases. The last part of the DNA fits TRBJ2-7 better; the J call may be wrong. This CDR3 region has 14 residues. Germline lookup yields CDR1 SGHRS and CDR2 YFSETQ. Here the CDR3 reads CASSLDREGDEQYF. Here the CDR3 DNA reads TGCGCCAGCAGCCTAGACAGGGAAGGGGACGAGCAGTACTTC.

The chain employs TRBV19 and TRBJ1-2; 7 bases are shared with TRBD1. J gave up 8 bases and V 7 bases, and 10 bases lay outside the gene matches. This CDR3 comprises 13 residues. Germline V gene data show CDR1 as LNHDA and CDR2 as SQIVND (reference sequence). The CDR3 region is CASIETGFVGYTF. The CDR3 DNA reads TGTGCCAGTATCGAGACAGGGTTCGTCGGCTACACCTTC.

CDR3 nucleotides: TGTGCCAGCAGTTACGCGGGAGGAGGGTACGAGCAGTACTTC. Translated: CASSYAGGGYEQYF. The chain is built from TRBV28 and TRBJ2-7, with 8 bases matching TRBD2. Germline-derived CDR1 and CDR2 are MDHEN and SYDVKM. The junction had 6 bases not matched to a gene; V was cut back by 4 bases and J by 4 bases. The CDR3 runs 14 residues.

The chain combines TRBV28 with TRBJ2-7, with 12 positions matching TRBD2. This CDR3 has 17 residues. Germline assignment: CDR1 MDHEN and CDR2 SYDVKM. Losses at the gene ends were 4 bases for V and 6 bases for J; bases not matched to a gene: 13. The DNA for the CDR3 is TGTGCCAGCAGTTCTGAACTAGCGGGAGGCCCGTGGTCCGAGCAGTACTTC. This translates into CASSSELAGGPWSEQYF. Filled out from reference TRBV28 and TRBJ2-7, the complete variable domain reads DVKVTQSSRYLVKRTGEKVFLECVQDMDHENMFWYRQDPGLGLRLIYFSYDVKMKEKGDIPEGYSVSREKKERFSLILESASTNQTSMYLCASSSELAGGPWSEQYFGPGTRLTVT.

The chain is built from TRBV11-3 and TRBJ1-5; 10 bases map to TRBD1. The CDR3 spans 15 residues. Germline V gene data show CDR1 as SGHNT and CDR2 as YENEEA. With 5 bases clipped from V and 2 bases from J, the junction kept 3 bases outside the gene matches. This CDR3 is CASSDRGRCNQPQHF. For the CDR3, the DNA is TGTGCCAGCAGCGACAGGGGGCGGTGCAATCAGCCCCAGCATTTT.

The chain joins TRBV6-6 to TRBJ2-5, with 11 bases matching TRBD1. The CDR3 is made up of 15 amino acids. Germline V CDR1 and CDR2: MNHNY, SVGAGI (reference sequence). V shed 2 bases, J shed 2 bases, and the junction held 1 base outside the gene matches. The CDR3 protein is CASSYGQGAQETQYF. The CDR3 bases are TGTGCCAGCAGTTACGGACAGGGGGCTCAAGAGACCCAGTACTTC.

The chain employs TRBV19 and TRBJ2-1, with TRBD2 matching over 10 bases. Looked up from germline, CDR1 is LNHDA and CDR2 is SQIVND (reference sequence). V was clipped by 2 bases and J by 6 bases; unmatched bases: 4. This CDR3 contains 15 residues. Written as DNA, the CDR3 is TGTGCCAGTAGTATAACAGCGGGAGGGCTCAATGAGCAGTTCTTC. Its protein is CASSITAGGLNEQFF. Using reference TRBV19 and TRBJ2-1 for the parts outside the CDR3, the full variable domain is DGGITQSPKYLFRKEGQNVTLSCEQNLNHDAMYWYRQDPGQGLRLIYYSQIVNDFQKGDIAEGYSVSREKKESFPLTVTSAQKNPTAFYLCASSITAGGLNEQFFGPGTRLTVL.